One sample yielded the 17 T cell receptor beta chains listed below, sequenced in a study of blood T cell repertoires in COVID-19. The protocol was immunoSEQ multiplex PCR, while the TCRdb copy is restricted to in-frame clones and leaves out a portion. The data hold tens of thousands of clones, with more than 80% observed a single time. Sequenced material: peripheral blood. The receptor set was obtained from a woman at least 80 years old with acute or convalescent COVID-19.

The chain combines TRBV11-1 with TRBJ2-7; D may be TRBD2 (6 bases). Germline loops: CDR1 SGHAT, CDR2 FQDESV (reference sequence). The CDR3 contains 14 residues. The V and J ends lost 5 bases and 2 bases respectively, with 13 bases between them. The CDR3: CASSPSSGPYEQYF. The CDR3 nucleotides are TGTGCCAGCAGCCCAAGTAGCGGACCCTACGAGCAGTACTTC.

The gene calls are TRBV15 and TRBJ2-2, with D perhaps TRBD2 (6 bases). Germline V CDR1 and CDR2: LNHNV, YYDKDF (reference sequence). The CDR3 is 14 residues long. Trimming took off 7 bases at V and 4 bases at J, with 13 bases between the two ends. The CDR3 spells CATTRDFLTGELFF. CDR3 coding DNA: TGTGCCACCACCAGGGACTTCCTCACCGGGGAGCTGTTTTTT.

The V and J genes are TRBV6-6 and TRBJ2-3; 10 bases match TRBD2. CDR1 is MNHNY and CDR2 is SVGAGI in the germline V gene (reference sequence). The CDR3 consists of 15 residues. After removal of 2 bases from V and 5 bases from J, the junction contained 4 bases not matched to a gene. The CDR3 bases are TGTGCCAGCAGTTACGGGAGGACTAGCGGAGATACGCAGTATTTT. It is translated as CASSYGRTSGDTQYF.

This rearrangement joins TRBV9 to TRBJ2-1; D unresolved. Germline V lookup: CDR1 SGDLS, CDR2 YYNGEE. V was cut by 3 bases and J by 5 bases, with 9 bases left in between. CDR3 length equals 13 residues. CDR3 loop: CASSARVDNEQFF. The DNA of the CDR3 is TGTGCCAGCAGCGCACGGGTCGACAATGAGCAGTTCTTC.

The chain couples TRBV5-1 to TRBJ2-3, with TRBD2 matching 8 bases. Germline CDR1 is SGHRS and CDR2 is YFSETQ. This CDR3 spans 17 amino acids. J gave up 0 bases and V 2 bases, and 8 bases lay outside the gene matches. Written as DNA, the CDR3 is TGCGCCAGCAGCTTCCCCCGGGCTAGCGGGAGCACAGATACGCAGTATTTT. This translates into CASSFPRASGSTDTQYF.

The chain couples TRBV6-5 to TRBJ2-1, with TRBD2 identical over 8 bases. The germline CDR1 and CDR2 sequences are MNHEY and SVGAGI. Trimming took 6 bases from V and 0 from J; bases not matched to a gene: 4. The CDR3 totals 15 residues. The CDR3 here is CASSGRGGSYNEQFF. DNA for the CDR3: TGTGCCAGCAGCGGACGGGGGGGCTCCTACAATGAGCAGTTCTTC.

This rearrangement joins TRBV4-1 to TRBJ2-7, with 9 bases lining up with TRBD1. Trimming cost V 3 bases and J 3 bases; bases outside gene matches: 6. The CDR3 covers 15 residues. Germline V gene lookup returns CDR1 MGHRA and CDR2 YSYEKL. Here the CDR3 DNA reads TGCGCCAGCAGCCATACCGGGACAGGGAGCTACGAGCAGTACTTC. This encodes CASSHTGTGSYEQYF.

The chain combines TRBV5-1 with TRBJ2-7, with 14 bases that match TRBD2. Germline CDR1 and CDR2: SGHRS and YFSETQ. The CDR3 sequence is 18 residues long. Germline trimming cut 4 bases from V and 0 bases from J; bases unmatched to any gene: 9. The CDR3 protein is CASSAGLAGASFSYEQYF. The CDR3 DNA is TGCGCCAGCAGCGCGGGACTAGCGGGAGCATCCTTCTCCTACGAGCAGTACTTC.

This sequence joins TRBV11-2 and TRBJ2-5; TRBD1 matches at 8 bases. The CDR3 has 17 residues. From germline, CDR1 is SGHAT and CDR2 FQNNGV. The V and J ends lost 5 bases and 4 bases, in that order; junction bases with no gene match: 15. This chain's CDR3 is CASSPDRVGRRPETQYF. CDR3 sequence (DNA): TGTGCCAGCAGCCCGGACAGGGTAGGACGTAGGCCAGAGACCCAGTACTTC.

The J gene is TRBJ1-5, the V gene TRBV6-6, with 7 nucleotides matching TRBD1. Germline CDR1 MNHNY, CDR2 SVGAGI (reference sequence). Trimming removed 7 bases from V and 2 bases from J; junction bases left unmatched: 5. CDR3 length equals 14 residues. CDR3 nucleotides: TGTGCCAGCAAAGGGGGCGCGGGCAATCAGCCCCAGCATTTT. Protein product: CASKGGAGNQPQHF.

This chain uses TRBV6-5 with TRBJ2-5; unclear D gene. This CDR3 contains 13 residues. Looked up from germline, CDR1 is MNHEY and CDR2 is SVGAGI. Trimming took off 2 bases at V and 2 bases at J, with 6 bases between the two ends. CDR3 in DNA: TGTGCCAGCAGTTACGTGCAGCAAGAGACCCAGTACTTC. It translates to CASSYVQQETQYF.

This chain uses TRBV6-5 with TRBJ2-7, with D maybe TRBD2 (5 bases). The CDR3 length is 13 residues. The V end was cut by 8 bases, the J end by 4 bases, with 15 bases between. Germline lookup yields CDR1 MNHEY and CDR2 SVGAGI. This CDR3 reads CASLRAIAYEQYF. In DNA, the CDR3 is TGTGCCAGCTTGAGGGCCATAGCTTACGAGCAGTACTTC.

The CDR3 bases are TGTGCCAGCAGTTTATCGGCAGTAAGGGGGCGGTGGAGCGGGAGTTTTTCCTACGAGCAGTACTTC. Translating gives CASSLSAVRGRWSGSFSYEQYF. J is TRBJ2-7 and V is TRBV27; tentative D call: TRBD2 (8 bases). Deletions cut 0 bases from V and 1 base from J, with 31 bases between. This CDR3 has 22 amino acids. Germline CDR1 and CDR2: MNHEY and SMNVEV (reference sequence).

This chain links TRBV7-2 with TRBJ2-3; 11 bases are a match to TRBD2. Germline CDR1 SGHTA, CDR2 FQGNSA. The V segment lost 4 bases and the J segment 6 bases; nucleotides outside the gene matches: 9. The CDR3 sequence is 16 residues long. The CDR3 nucleotides are TGTGCCAGCAGCTCTAGGGCTAGCGGGGGGTGGGATACGCAGTATTTT. It translates to CASSSRASGGWDTQYF.

This chain connects TRBV28 to TRBJ1-5; D remains ambiguous. Germline loops: CDR1 MDHEN, CDR2 SYDVKM. CDR3 length: 11 amino acids. Trimming stripped 7 bases from V and 16 bases from J, with 17 bases between. The CDR3 reads CASTAGINFHF. CDR3 bases: TGTGCCAGCACCGCGGGGATAAACTTCCATTTT.

Only one count was recorded for this clone. The rearrangement links TRBV7-2 to TRBJ2-2; tentative D call: TRBD2 (6 bases). V dropped 5 bases and J dropped 1 base, with 17 bases sitting between them. The CDR3 extends over 17 amino acids. Per germline, CDR1 SGHTA and CDR2 FQGNSA. CDR3 in DNA: TGTGCCAGCAGCCCAACACTGGAGGGAGGGAACACCGGGGAGCTGTTTTTT. Residues: CASSPTLEGGNTGELFF.

V gene TRBV3-1 (or the pseudogene TRBV3-2) combines with J gene TRBJ1-1, with D possibly being TRBD1 (6 bases). The V gene's germline CDR1 is LGHDT and CDR2 YNNKEL (reference sequence). V lost 4 bases, J lost 1 base, and 13 bases lay in between. CDR3 length: 15 residues. The CDR3 bases are TGTGCCAGCAGCCTATTCAGGGGCGAGAACACTGAAGCTTTCTTT. This encodes CASSLFRGENTEAFF.